This TCR beta chain originates from a study of T cells in Graves' hyperthyroidism and ophthalmopathy. General observations from the study: In validation, the model predicted ophthalmopathy. These predictions came a median roughly 6.5 months before onset.

PBMCs came from 7.5 to 10 ml fresh peripheral blood. RNA transcripts were the template for amplifying TCR beta CDR3 regions. With the HTBI primer set, the TCR CDR3 went through a first round of RT-PCR. TCRdb re-called the multiplex PCR reads with MiXCR, one entry per CDR3 protein. The sample consists of under 550,000 distinct CDR3 sequences, nearly 20% of them appearing once. There are many counts of this clonotype. Antigen unknown. Per germline, CDR1 DFQATT and CDR2 SNEGSKA (reference sequence). Trimming shortened V by 2 bases and J by 2 bases, and 13 bases separated the two germline ends. The CDR3 is 14 residues long.

Source material: blood. The sequence derives from a middle-aged man with Graves' ophthalmopathy. This chain links TRBV20-1 with TRBJ2-7, with a weak D call TRBD1 (6 bases). The CDR3 region has the DNA TGCAGTGCTAGAAGAACAGGGATGACCTACGAGCAGTACTTC. Protein product: CSARRTGMTYEQYF.